This T cell receptor (beta chain) originates from a study of T cell responses to AZD1222 COVID-19 vaccine. General observations from the study: Most donors were white British and more were female, and clonal diversity was possibly underestimated.

Between the trimmed V and J ends, which lost 5 bases and 5 bases, there was a span of 19 bases. Germline loops: CDR1 MNHEY, CDR2 SVGEGT. The CDR3 sequence is 15 residues long. The protocol was immunoSEQ multiplex PCR, while the TCRdb copy is restricted to in-frame clones and leaves out a portion. This table has 90,000 to 110,000 clones, 87% appearing once. This clone was counted a few times. Its antigen is unidentified. This sequence joins TRBV6-2 or TRBV6-3 and TRBJ2-7; a possible D gene is TRBD1 (6 bases). This clonotype was sampled from an adult in good health. Material: peripheral blood, obtained on day 0 of AZD1222 vaccination. The CDR3 loop reads CASSRTAEGPDEQYF. The CDR3 nucleotides are TGTGCCAGCAGTCGGACAGCCGAGGGTCCGGACGAGCAGTACTTC.